A single sample gave rise to the 24 T cell receptor beta chains below, sequenced in a study of shared clonotypes between healthy human individuals. Using immunoSEQ multiplex PCR, the repertoire was profiled, and TCRdb retains in-frame clones only, with some absent. Of roughly 2 million clones in the sample, less than 95% were seen once. Naive CD8 cells, CD45RO-negative and positively selected for CCR7, excluded terminally differentiated effector memory CD45RA+ cells. Sequencing was carried out using naive CD8+ T cells sorted from blood. The receptor source for this set is a man aged 18-30 years in good health.

The J gene is TRBJ1-5, the V gene TRBV6-1; D is uncertain. The V gene's germline CDR1 is MNHNS and CDR2 SASEGT. This CDR3 is 11 amino acids long. Trimming left V 10 bases short and J 7 bases short, with 11 bases between. CDR3 bases: TGTGCCACCTCAAGTGGACAGCCCCAGCATTTT. It translates to CATSSGQPQHF.

This chain connects TRBV7-8 to TRBJ2-7; no firm D call. There are 13 residues in the CDR3. Germline V gives CDR1 SGHVS, CDR2 FQNEAQ. V was shortened by 0 bases and J by 2 bases, with 5 bases between the two germline ends. Written as DNA, the CDR3 is TGTGCCAGCAGCTTAGCCCGGGCCTACGAGCAGTACTTC. It encodes CASSLARAYEQYF.

The rearrangement uses TRBV15 and TRBJ1-2, with TRBD1 matching 8 bases. Trimming took 5 bases from V and 7 from J; bases not matched to a gene: 15. The CDR3 has 16 residues. Looked up from germline, CDR1 is LNHNV and CDR2 is YYDKDF (reference sequence). In nucleotides, the CDR3 is TGTGCCACCAGCCCGGGGGACGAAGGACAGGGAGTTGGCTACACCTTC. This sequence encodes CATSPGDEGQGVGYTF.

This chain connects TRBV9 to TRBJ1-2; D gene unclear. This CDR3 is built from 14 residues. V shed 0 bases and J shed 6 bases, with 12 bases lying between them. CDR1 is SGDLS and CDR2 is YYNGEE in the germline V gene. The CDR3 bases are TGTGCCAGCAGCGTAGCTTGGCAGGCGGATGGCTACACCTTC. Protein product: CASSVAWQADGYTF.

The rearrangement uses TRBV19 and TRBJ2-7; weak D call: TRBD1 (5 bases). Per germline, CDR1 LNHDA and CDR2 SQIVND (reference sequence). This CDR3 comprises 14 residues. V was trimmed by 0 bases and J by 1 base, leaving 7 bases between them. CDR3 region: CASSIDRDSYEQYF. The CDR3 nucleotides read TGTGCCAGTAGTATAGACAGGGATTCCTACGAGCAGTACTTC.

This chain joins TRBV6-1 and TRBJ1-2; D might be TRBD1 (6 bases). Per the germline V gene, CDR1 is MNHNS and CDR2 is SASEGT. There are 12 residues in the CDR3. Trimming left V 10 bases short and J 9 bases short, with 18 bases between. DNA of the CDR3: TGTGCCAACGAAACAGGGTTTGAAAGCTACACCTTC. This gives the protein CANETGFESYTF.

The chain uses TRBV4-1 and TRBJ2-5; perhaps TRBD2 as D (5 bases). The CDR3 extends over 14 amino acids. In germline, CDR1 is MGHRA, CDR2 YSYEKL. V dropped 1 base and J dropped 1 base, with 7 bases sitting between them. The CDR3 DNA is TGCGCCAGCAGCCAAGCCGGGATCCAAGAGACCCAGTACTTC. Protein sequence: CASSQAGIQETQYF.

For this clone: The sample holds other DNA sequences that translate to the same CDR3. The gene calls are TRBV9 and TRBJ1-1; D gene ambiguous. V was cut by 0 bases and J by 1 base, with 7 bases left in between. Germline V gene lookup returns CDR1 SGDLS and CDR2 YYNGEE. The CDR3 has 14 residues. CDR3 protein: CASSVGVANTEAFF. CDR3 nucleotides: TGTGCCAGCAGCGTAGGGGTGGCGAACACTGAAGCTTTCTTT.

The chain combines TRBV27 with TRBJ1-6; 8 bases map to TRBD1. CDR3 length equals 13 residues. V lost 8 bases and J lost 10; bases outside the gene matches: 7. CDR1 is MNHEY and CDR2 is SMNVEV in the germline V gene (reference sequence). The CDR3 coding sequence is TGTGCCAGCCCGGACAGGGAGGGATCACCCCTCCACTTT. Translated: CASPDREGSPLHF.

V and J are TRBV23-1 and TRBJ1-2; 11 bases are a match to TRBD1. TRBV23-1 is an ORF for which the function is uncertain. The trim removed 0 bases at V and 4 bases at J, leaving 1 base unmatched. The CDR3 length is 15 residues. CDR3 protein: CASSQSDRGPYGYTF. The DNA for the CDR3 is TGCGCCAGCAGTCAATCGGACAGGGGGCCCTATGGCTACACCTTC.

With respect to this clone: In the same sample, other DNA sequences code for this CDR3. The chain couples TRBV28 to TRBJ2-7, with 9 bases identical to TRBD1. The CDR3 totals 14 residues. Germline CDR1 MDHEN, CDR2 SYDVKM. V was pared by 4 bases and J by 0 bases, with 1 base of the junction left unmatched. Here the CDR3 DNA reads TGTGCCAGCAGTTACAGGGGGCTCTCCTACGAGCAGTACTTC. Protein product: CASSYRGLSYEQYF.

The J gene is TRBJ2-7, the V gene TRBV5-1; 8 bases line up with TRBD1. J was trimmed by 5 bases and V by 0 bases; bases with no gene match: 7. The CDR3 contains 15 residues. Germline assignment: CDR1 SGHRS and CDR2 YFSETQ. CDR3 bases: TGCGCCAGCAGCTTGGTTGGGACAGGTAGGCACGAGCAGTACTTC. Protein sequence: CASSLVGTGRHEQYF.

The rearrangement uses TRBV14 and TRBJ1-2; a weak D match, TRBD1 (6 bases). Deletions cut 3 bases from V and 2 bases from J, with 10 bases between. Germline V CDR1 and CDR2: SGHDN, FVKESK. The CDR3 sequence is 14 residues long. For the CDR3, the DNA is TGTGCCAGCAGCCAGGGGACACCAAACTATGGCTACACCTTC. Its translation is CASSQGTPNYGYTF.

The CDR3 sequence: CASSLGDLGAAFF. The DNA for the CDR3 is TGTGCCAGCAGCTTAGGCGACCTAGGCGCAGCTTTCTTT. V usage is TRBV13 and J usage is TRBJ1-1; the D is unclear. CDR3 size: 13 residues. V shed 0 bases and J shed 10 bases, with 12 bases lying between them. CDR1 is PRHDT, CDR2 FYEKMQ, per germline (reference sequence). Combining the CDR3 with reference TRBV13 and TRBJ1-1 gives the whole variable domain AAGVIQSPRHLIKEKRETATLKCYPIPRHDTVYWYQQGPGQDPQFLISFYEKMQSDKGSIPDRFSAQQFSDYHSELNMSSLELGDSALYFCASSLGDLGAAFFGQGTRLTVV.

The V call is TRBV7-6, the J call TRBJ2-1, with D tentatively TRBD2 (5 bases). The CDR3 consists of 13 residues. V lost 5 bases and J lost 12, with 17 bases in between. Germline values: CDR1 SGHVS, CDR2 FNYEAQ. This CDR3 is CASSRGSEKWQFF. The CDR3 region has the DNA TGTGCCAGCAGCCGGGGATCGGAAAAATGGCAGTTCTTC.

The chain uses TRBV13 and TRBJ2-5; TRBD2 agrees at 9 bases. The CDR3 is made up of 15 amino acids. The V gene end was trimmed by 4 bases and the J gene end by 2 bases; junction bases not matched to a gene: 5. Per germline, CDR1 PRHDT and CDR2 FYEKMQ (reference sequence). The CDR3 nucleotides read TGTGCCAGCAGCTCGCGACTAGCGGAACAAGAGACCCAGTACTTC. Translating it yields CASSSRLAEQETQYF.

V and J are TRBV7-9 and TRBJ2-5; possible D gene TRBD1, 6 bases. Per germline, CDR1 SEHNR and CDR2 FQNEAQ (reference sequence). The V end was cut by 6 bases, the J end by 5 bases, with 13 bases between. CDR3 length equals 13 residues. The CDR3 is CASSLTGWETQYF. CDR3 in DNA: TGTGCCAGCAGTCTGACAGGCTGGGAGACCCAGTACTTC. The complete variable domain, with remaining parts taken from reference TRBV7-9 and TRBJ2-5, reads DTGVSQNPRHKITKRGQNVTFRCDPISEHNRLYWYRQTLGQGPEFLTYFQNEAQLEKSRLLSDRFSAERPKGSFSTLEIQRTEQGDSAMYLCASSLTGWETQYFGPGTRLLVL.

The rearrangement links TRBV7-9 to TRBJ2-2, with TRBD1 identical over 8 bases. Trimming took 3 bases from V and 1 from J; bases not matched to a gene: 4. Germline-derived CDR1 and CDR2 are SEHNR and FQNEAQ (reference sequence). This CDR3 has 16 residues. The CDR3 nucleotides read TGTGCCAGCAGCTTCGGGACAGGACTGAACACCGGGGAGCTGTTTTTT. It translates to CASSFGTGLNTGELFF.

Points on this clone: Other DNA variants within this sample encode the same CDR3. DNA of the CDR3: TGTGCCAGCAGTATACAGGGATACGAGCAGTACTTC. This encodes CASSIQGYEQYF. The gene calls are TRBV27 and TRBJ2-7, with TRBD1 as a possible D gene (6 bases). The CDR3 covers 12 residues. The germline V gene has CDR1 MNHEY and CDR2 SMNVEV (reference sequence). Trimming removed 5 bases at V and 4 bases at J, with 9 bases between.

The V gene is TRBV7-2, the J gene TRBJ2-5, with D hard to call. V was clipped by 3 bases and J by 1 base, with 9 bases between them. Germline CDR1 SGHTA, CDR2 FQGNSA. The CDR3 covers 14 residues. The CDR3 protein is CASSFTESQETQYF. The DNA for the CDR3 is TGTGCCAGCAGCTTTACAGAATCCCAAGAGACCCAGTACTTC.

The rearrangement uses TRBV4-1 and TRBJ1-3; D remains ambiguous. The ends were cut back, 0 bases at V and 4 bases at J, with 10 bases in the middle. Germline V gene lookup returns CDR1 MGHRA and CDR2 YSYEKL. CDR3 size: 15 residues. CDR3 sequence reads: CASSQEPGGGNTIYF. The CDR3 DNA reads as TGCGCCAGCAGCCAAGAACCGGGAGGGGGAAACACCATATATTTT.

This chain joins TRBV7-9 and TRBJ1-1, with 7 bases that match TRBD1. Unmatched junction bases numbered 6, after V lost 5 bases and J lost 0 bases. Looked up from germline, CDR1 is SEHNR and CDR2 is FQNEAQ (reference sequence). This CDR3 is built from 15 residues. The CDR3 DNA reads as TGTGCCAGCAGCCCCGTACAGGGGATGAACACTGAAGCTTTCTTT. This codes for CASSPVQGMNTEAFF.

In its sample, this clone was seen once. The chain employs TRBV4-1 and TRBJ2-1, with 7 positions matching TRBD2. The V and J ends lost 2 bases and 0 bases, in that order; junction bases with no gene match: 10. Germline-derived CDR1 and CDR2 are MGHRA and YSYEKL. This CDR3 is 18 amino acids long. This CDR3 is CASSQQESGVFSYNEQFF. The DNA for the CDR3 is TGCGCCAGCAGCCAACAAGAGAGCGGGGTTTTCTCCTACAATGAGCAGTTCTTC.

V usage is TRBV9 and J usage is TRBJ2-7, with D possibly matching TRBD2 (5 bases). The CDR3 is 14 amino acids. The germline V and J ends were trimmed by 4 bases and 0 bases, with 11 bases remaining between them. Germline V lookup: CDR1 SGDLS, CDR2 YYNGEE. CDR3: CASSRGSLSYEQYF. The CDR3 coding sequence is TGTGCCAGCAGCCGGGGTAGTCTCTCCTACGAGCAGTACTTC.